This T cell receptor (beta chain) was recovered during a study of blood T cell repertoires in COVID-19. Study as a whole: The study drew acute and convalescent COVID-19 samples from the United States, Italy and Spain. T cells, B-cell-depleted T cells, or PBMCs supplied cDNA or gDNA.

As handled by the study authors: Reference gene primers were amplified, and this amplification served to estimate nucleated cell counts. Clones were read by immunoSEQ multiplex PCR, and TCRdb kept only the in-frame ones, dropping some. For V, J and clone size, that table is used; D and trimming come from the DNA. The table records about 280,000 clones, over 75% of them present only once. Germline CDR1 reads SEHNR; CDR2 reads FQNEAQ (reference sequence). Deletions cut 2 bases from V and 4 bases from J, with 15 bases between. The CDR3 has 16 amino acids. The chain links TRBV7-9 to TRBJ1-3, with D possibly matching TRBD1 (5 bases). The sequence was collected from a human donor in a cohort sampled during active COVID-19. The sample taken for sequencing was peripheral blood. For the CDR3, the DNA is TGTGCCAGCAGCTTACCAGGGTATAAAGCGGGAAACACCATATATTTT. Protein: CASSLPGYKAGNTIYF.